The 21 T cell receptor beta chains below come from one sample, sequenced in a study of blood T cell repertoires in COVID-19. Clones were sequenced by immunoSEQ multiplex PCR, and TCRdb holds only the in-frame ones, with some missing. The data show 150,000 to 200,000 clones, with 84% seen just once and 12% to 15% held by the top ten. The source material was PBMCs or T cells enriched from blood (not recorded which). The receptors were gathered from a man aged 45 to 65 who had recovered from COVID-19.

The CDR3 loop reads CASSTGTANQPQHF. The CDR3, as DNA: TGTGCCAGCTCGACGGGGACAGCAAATCAGCCCCAGCATTTT. The V and J genes are TRBV18 and TRBJ1-5, with TRBD1 matching 7 bases. CDR3 size: 14 residues. The ends lost 6 bases at V and 4 bases at J; junction bases unmatched: 6. Germline V lookup: CDR1 KGHSH, CDR2 LQKENI.

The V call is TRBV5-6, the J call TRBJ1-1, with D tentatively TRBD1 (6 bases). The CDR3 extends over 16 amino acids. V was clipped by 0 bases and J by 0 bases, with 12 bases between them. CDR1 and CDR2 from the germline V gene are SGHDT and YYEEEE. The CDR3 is CASSLDTGHMNTEAFF. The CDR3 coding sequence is TGTGCCAGCAGCTTGGACACGGGACACATGAACACTGAAGCTTTCTTT.

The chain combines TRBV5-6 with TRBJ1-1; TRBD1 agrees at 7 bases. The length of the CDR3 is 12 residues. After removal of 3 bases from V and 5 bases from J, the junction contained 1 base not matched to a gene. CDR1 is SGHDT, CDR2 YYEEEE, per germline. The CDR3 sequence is CASSYRGTEAFF. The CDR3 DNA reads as TGTGCCAGCAGCTACAGGGGTACTGAAGCTTTCTTT.

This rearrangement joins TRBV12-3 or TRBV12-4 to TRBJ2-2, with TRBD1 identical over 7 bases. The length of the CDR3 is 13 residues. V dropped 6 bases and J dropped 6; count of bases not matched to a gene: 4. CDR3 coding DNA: TGTGCCAGCAGACGTGACAGGGCCGGGGAGCTGTTTTTT. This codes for CASRRDRAGELFF.

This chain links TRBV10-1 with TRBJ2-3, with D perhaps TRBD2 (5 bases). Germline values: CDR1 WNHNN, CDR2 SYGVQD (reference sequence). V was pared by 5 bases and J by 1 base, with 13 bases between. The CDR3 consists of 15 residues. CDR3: CASSLLGRGTDTQYF. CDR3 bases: TGCGCCAGCAGTCTACTAGGACGCGGCACAGATACGCAGTATTTT.

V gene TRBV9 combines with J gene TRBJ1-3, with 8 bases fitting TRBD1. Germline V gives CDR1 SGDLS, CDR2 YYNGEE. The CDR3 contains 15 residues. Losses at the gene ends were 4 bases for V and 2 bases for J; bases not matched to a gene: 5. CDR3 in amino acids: CASSTWTGPGNTIYF. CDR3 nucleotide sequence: TGTGCCAGCAGCACCTGGACAGGGCCTGGAAACACCATATATTTT.

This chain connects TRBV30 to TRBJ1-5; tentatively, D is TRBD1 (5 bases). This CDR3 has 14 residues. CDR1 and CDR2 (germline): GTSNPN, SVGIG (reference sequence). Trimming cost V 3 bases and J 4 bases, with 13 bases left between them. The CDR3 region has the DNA TGTGCCTGGAGCGGTCCCGGGACTAATCAGCCCCAGCATTTT. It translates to CAWSGPGTNQPQHF.

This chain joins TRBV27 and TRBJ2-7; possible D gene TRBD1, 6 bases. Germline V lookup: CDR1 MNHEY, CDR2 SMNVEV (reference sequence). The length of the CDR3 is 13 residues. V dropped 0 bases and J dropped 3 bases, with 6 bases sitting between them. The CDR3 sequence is CASSLSQGYEQYF. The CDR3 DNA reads TGTGCCAGCAGTTTATCACAGGGCTACGAGCAGTACTTC.

The CDR3 loop reads CASSLKDRLDYEQYF. CDR3 DNA: TGTGCCAGCAGTTTAAAGGACAGACTGGACTACGAGCAGTACTTC. This chain uses TRBV27 with TRBJ2-7; D might be TRBD1 (6 bases). This CDR3 has 15 amino acids. Between the trimmed V and J ends, which lost 2 bases and 3 bases, there was a span of 14 bases. The germline gives CDR1 MNHEY, CDR2 SMNVEV (reference sequence).

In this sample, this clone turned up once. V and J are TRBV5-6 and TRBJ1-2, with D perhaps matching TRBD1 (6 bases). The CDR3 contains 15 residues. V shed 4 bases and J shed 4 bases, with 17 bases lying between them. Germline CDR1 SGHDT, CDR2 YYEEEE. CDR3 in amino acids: CASSIRTGMGYGYTF. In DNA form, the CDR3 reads TGTGCCAGCAGCATAAGAACAGGGATGGGCTATGGCTACACCTTC.

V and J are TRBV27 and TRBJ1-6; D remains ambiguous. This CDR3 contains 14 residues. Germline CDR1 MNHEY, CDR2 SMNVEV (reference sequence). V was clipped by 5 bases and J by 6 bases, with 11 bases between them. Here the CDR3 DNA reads TGTGCCAGCAGTCCCCAGGTCTCTAATTCACCCCTCCACTTT. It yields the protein CASSPQVSNSPLHF.

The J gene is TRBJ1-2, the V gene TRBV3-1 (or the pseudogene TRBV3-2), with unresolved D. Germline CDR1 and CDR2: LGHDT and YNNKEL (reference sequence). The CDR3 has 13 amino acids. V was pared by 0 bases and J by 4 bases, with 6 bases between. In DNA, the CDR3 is TGTGCCAGCAGCCAAGATCCCCTCTATGGCTACACCTTC. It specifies CASSQDPLYGYTF.

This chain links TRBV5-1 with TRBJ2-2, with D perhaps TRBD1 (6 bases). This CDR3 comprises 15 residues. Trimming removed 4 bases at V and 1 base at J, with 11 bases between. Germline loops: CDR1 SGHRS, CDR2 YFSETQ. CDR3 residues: CASSRLGQNTGELFF. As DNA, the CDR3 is TGCGCCAGCAGCCGTTTGGGACAGAACACCGGGGAGCTGTTTTTT.

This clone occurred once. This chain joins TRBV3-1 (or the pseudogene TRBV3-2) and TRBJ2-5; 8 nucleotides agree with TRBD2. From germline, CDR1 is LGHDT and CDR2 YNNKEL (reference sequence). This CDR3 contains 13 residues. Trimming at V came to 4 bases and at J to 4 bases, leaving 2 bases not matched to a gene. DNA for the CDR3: TGTGCCAGCAGCCTAGCGGGGTCAGAGACCCAGTACTTC. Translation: CASSLAGSETQYF.

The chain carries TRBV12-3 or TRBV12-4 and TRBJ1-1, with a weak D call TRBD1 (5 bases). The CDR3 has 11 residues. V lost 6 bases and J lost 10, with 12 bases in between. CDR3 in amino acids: CASSEGVGAFF. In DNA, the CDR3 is TGTGCCAGCAGCGAAGGGGTGGGAGCTTTCTTT.

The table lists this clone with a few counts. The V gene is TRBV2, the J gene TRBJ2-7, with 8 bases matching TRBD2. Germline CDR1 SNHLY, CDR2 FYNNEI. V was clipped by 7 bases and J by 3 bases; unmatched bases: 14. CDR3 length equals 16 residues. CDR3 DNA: TGTGCCAGCACTATAGAGAGCGGGGGAGGCCTCTACGAGCAGTACTTC. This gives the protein CASTIESGGGLYEQYF.

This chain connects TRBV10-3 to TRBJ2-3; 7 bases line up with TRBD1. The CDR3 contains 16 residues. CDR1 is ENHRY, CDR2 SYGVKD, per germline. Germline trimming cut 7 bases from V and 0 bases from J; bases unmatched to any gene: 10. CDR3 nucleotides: TGTGCCATCAAGGACAGGCTAACTTCTAGCACAGATACGCAGTATTTT. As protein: CAIKDRLTSSTDTQYF.

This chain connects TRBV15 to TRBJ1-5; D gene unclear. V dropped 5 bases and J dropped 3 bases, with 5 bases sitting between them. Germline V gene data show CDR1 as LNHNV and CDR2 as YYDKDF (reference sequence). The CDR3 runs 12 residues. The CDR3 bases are TGTGCCACCAGCGGCCACAATCAGCCCCAGCATTTT. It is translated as CATSGHNQPQHF.

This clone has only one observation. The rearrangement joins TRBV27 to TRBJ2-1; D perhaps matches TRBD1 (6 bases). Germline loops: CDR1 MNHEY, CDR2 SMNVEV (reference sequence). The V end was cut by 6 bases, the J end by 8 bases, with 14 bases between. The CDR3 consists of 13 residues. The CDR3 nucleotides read TGTGCCAGCAGACGGGACACTTTCTATGAGCAGTTCTTC. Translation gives CASRRDTFYEQFF.

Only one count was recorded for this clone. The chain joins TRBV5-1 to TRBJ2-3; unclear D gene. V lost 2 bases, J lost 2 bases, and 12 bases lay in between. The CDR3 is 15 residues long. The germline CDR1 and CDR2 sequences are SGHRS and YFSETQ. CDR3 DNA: TGCGCCAGCAGCTTCCCCACGGGTCCCACAGATACGCAGTATTTT. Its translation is CASSFPTGPTDTQYF. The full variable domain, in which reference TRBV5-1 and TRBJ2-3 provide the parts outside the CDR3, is KAGVTQTPRYLIKTRGQQVTLSCSPISGHRSVSWYQQTPGQGLQFLFEYFSETQRNKGNFPGRFSGRQFSNSRSEMNVSTLELGDSALYLCASSFPTGPTDTQYFGPGTRLTVL.

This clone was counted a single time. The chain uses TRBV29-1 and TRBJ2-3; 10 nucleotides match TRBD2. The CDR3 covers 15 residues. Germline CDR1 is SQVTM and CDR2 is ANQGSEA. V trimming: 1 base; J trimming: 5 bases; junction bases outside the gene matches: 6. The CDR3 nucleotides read TGCAGCGTTGAAGGACTAGCGGGTCCGGGAGATACGCAGTATTTT. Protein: CSVEGLAGPGDTQYF.